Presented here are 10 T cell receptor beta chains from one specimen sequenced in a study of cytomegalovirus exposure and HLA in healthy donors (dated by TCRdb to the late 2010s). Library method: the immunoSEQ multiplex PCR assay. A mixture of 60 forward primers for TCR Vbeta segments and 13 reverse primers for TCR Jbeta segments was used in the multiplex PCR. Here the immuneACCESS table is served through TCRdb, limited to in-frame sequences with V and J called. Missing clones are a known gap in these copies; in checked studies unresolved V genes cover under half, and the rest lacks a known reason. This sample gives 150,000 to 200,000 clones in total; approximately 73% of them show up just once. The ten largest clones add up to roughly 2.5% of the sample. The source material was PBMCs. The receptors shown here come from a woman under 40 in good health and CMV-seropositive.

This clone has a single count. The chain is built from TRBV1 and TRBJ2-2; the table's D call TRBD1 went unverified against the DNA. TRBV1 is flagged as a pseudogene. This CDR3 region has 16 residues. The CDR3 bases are TGCACCAGCAGCCCACGGACAGGGGGCTTAGGCGGGGAGCTGTTTTTT. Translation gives CTSSPRTGGLGGELFF.

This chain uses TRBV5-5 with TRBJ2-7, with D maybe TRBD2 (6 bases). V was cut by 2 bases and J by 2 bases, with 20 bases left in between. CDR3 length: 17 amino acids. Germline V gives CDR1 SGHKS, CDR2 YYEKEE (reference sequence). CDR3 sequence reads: CASSLDRGGTDPYEQYF. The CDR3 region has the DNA TGTGCCAGCAGCTTAGATCGTGGGGGGACGGATCCCTACGAGCAGTACTTC.

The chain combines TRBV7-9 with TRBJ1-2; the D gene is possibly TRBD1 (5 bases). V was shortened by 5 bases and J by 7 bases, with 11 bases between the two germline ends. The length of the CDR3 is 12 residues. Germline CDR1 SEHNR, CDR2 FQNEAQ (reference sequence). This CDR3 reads CASSIPRGGYTF. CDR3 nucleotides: TGTGCCAGCAGCATACCAAGGGGTGGCTACACCTTC.

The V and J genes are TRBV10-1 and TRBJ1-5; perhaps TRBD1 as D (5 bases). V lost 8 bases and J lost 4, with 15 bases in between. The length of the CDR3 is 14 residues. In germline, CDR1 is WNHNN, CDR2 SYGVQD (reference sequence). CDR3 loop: CASRTDSSNQPQHF. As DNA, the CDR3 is TGCGCCAGCCGTACCGACAGTTCAAATCAGCCCCAGCATTTT.

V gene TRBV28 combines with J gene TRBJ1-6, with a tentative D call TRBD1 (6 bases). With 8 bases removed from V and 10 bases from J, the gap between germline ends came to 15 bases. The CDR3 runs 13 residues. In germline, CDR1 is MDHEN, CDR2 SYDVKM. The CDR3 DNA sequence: TGTGCCAGCTCCGTACAGGGCTTCTCACCCCTCCACTTT. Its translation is CASSVQGFSPLHF.

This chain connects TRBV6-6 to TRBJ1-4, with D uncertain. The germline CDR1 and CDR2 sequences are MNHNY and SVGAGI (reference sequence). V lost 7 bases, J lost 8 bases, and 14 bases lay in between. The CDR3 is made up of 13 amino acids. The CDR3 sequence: CASTPSPLEKLFF. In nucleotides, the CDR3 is TGTGCCAGCACCCCCAGTCCGCTGGAAAAACTGTTTTTT.

CDR3 region: CASSPGGESTGELFF. Written as DNA, the CDR3 is TGTGCCAGCAGCCCTGGGGGGGAGAGCACCGGGGAGCTGTTTTTT. The genes are TRBV5-4 and TRBJ2-2; TRBD2 aligns across 7 bases. V shed 4 bases and J 4 bases; nucleotides not matched to a gene: 7. Germline V gene data show CDR1 as SGHNT and CDR2 as YYREEE (reference sequence). The CDR3 length is 15 residues.

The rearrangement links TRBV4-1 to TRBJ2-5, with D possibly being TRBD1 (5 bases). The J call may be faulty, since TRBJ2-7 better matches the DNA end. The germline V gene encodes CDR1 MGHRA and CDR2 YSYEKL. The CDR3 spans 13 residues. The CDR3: CASTGDSPYEQYF. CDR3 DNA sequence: TGCGCCAGCACCGGCGACAGCCCCTACGAGCAGTACTTC.

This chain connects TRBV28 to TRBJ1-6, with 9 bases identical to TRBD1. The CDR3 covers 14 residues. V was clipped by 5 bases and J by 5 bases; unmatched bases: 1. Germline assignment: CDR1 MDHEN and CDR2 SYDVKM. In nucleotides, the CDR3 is TGTGCCAGCAGTCGGACAGGGGATAATTCACCCCTCCACTTT. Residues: CASSRTGDNSPLHF.

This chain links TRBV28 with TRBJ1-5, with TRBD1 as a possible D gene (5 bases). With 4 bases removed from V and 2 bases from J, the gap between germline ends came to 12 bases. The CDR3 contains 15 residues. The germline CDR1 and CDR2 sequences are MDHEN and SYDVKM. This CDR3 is CASSSSGLGNQPQHF. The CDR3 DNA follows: TGTGCCAGCAGTTCCTCAGGGTTAGGCAATCAGCCCCAGCATTTT.